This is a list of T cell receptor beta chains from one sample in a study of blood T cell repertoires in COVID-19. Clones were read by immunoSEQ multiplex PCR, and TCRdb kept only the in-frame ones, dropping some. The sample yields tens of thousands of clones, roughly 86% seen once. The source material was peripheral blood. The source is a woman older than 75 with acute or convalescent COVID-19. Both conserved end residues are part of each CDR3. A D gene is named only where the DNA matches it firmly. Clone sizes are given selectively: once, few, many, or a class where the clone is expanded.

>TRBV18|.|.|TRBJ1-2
CASSGQGYGYTF
TGTGCCAGCTCAGGGCAGGGCTATGGCTACACCTTC
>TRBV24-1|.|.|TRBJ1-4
CATSRMRSTNEKLFF
TGTGCCACCAGTCGAATGCGTTCAACTAATGAAAAACTGTTTTTT
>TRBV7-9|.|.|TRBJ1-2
CASSLAEINYGYTF
TGTGCCAGCAGCTTGGCGGAGATTAACTATGGCTACACCTTC
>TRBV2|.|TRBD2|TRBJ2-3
CATKGTSGTPYTQYF
TGTGCCACCAAAGGGACTAGCGGGACCCCCTATACGCAGTATTTT
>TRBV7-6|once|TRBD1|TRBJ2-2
CASSFSDRGRPNTGELFF
TGTGCCAGCAGCTTTTCCGACAGGGGGCGACCAAACACCGGGGAGCTGTTTTTT
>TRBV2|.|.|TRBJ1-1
CASTEVFVIEAFF
TGTGCCAGCACCGAGGTTTTTGTAATCGAAGCTTTCTTT
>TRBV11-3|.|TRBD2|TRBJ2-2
CASSFSGGFTGELFF
TGTGCCAGCAGCTTCAGCGGGGGGTTTACCGGGGAGCTGTTTTTT
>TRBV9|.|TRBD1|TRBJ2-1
CASSVEGQGGNEQFF
TGTGCCAGCAGCGTAGAGGGACAGGGAGGCAATGAGCAGTTCTTC
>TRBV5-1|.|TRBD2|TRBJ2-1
CASSPWTSGSSYNEQFF
TGCGCCAGCAGCCCGTGGACTAGCGGGAGCTCCTACAATGAGCAGTTCTTC
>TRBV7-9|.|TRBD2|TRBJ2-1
CASSFSFRRGSSYNEQFF
TGTGCCAGCAGCTTTAGTTTCCGTCGCGGGAGCTCCTACAATGAGCAGTTCTTC
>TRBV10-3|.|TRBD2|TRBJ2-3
CAIRGTSGMLGTQYF
TGTGCCATCAGAGGGACTAGTGGAATGTTAGGTACGCAGTATTTT
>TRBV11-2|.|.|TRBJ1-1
CASSLGLLARGGTEAFF
TGTGCCAGCAGCTTAGGTCTTTTGGCCAGGGGTGGCACTGAAGCTTTCTTT
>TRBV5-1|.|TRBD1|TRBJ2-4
CASSPRQGRHIQYF
TGCGCCAGCAGCCCCAGACAGGGGAGGCACATTCAGTACTTC
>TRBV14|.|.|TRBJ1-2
CASSQQGQLAGYTF
TGTGCCAGCAGCCAACAAGGACAGCTTGCTGGCTACACCTTC
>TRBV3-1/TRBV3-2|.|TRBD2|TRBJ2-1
CASSQHGTSGSNEQFF
TGTGCCAGCAGCCAACACGGGACTAGCGGGAGTAATGAGCAGTTCTTC
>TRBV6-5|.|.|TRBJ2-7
CASSLVSYEQYF
TGTGCCAGCAGTCTTGTGTCCTACGAGCAGTACTTC
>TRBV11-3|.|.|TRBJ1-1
CASSLDDSEAFF
TGTGCCAGCAGCTTAGATGACAGTGAAGCTTTCTTT
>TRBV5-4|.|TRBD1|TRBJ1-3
CASSFGGQGSFSGNTIYF
TGTGCCAGCAGCTTCGGAGGACAGGGCTCATTCTCTGGAAACACCATATATTTT
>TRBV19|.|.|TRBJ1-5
CASSMPGRPQHF
TGTGCCAGTAGTATGCCCGGGAGGCCCCAGCATTTT
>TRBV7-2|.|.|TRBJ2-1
CASSLYGSGNNEQFF
TGTGCCAGCAGCTTATACGGGTCCGGCAACAATGAGCAGTTCTTC
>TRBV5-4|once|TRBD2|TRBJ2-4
CASSTGLAVAKNIQYF
TGTGCCAGCAGCACTGGACTAGCGGTAGCCAAAAACATTCAGTACTTC
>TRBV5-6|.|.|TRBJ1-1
CASSLGAEEAFF
TGTGCCAGCAGCTTGGGGGCAGAGGAAGCTTTCTTT
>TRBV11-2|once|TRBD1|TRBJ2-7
CASSSLTGGYEQYF
TGTGCCAGCAGCTCTCTGACAGGGGGCTACGAGCAGTACTTC
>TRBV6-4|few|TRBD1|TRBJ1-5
CASSDRTGANQPQHF
TGTGCCAGCAGTGACCGTACAGGGGCCAATCAGCCCCAGCATTTT
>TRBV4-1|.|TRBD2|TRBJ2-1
CASSQGSPGLEVFF
TGCGCCAGCAGCCAAGGGTCGCCGGGACTAGAGGTGTTCTTC
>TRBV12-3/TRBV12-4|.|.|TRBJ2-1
CASRSLSDEQFF
TGTGCCAGCAGAAGTCTTAGTGATGAGCAGTTCTTC
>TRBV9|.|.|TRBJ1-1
CASRRLGSNTEAFF
TGTGCCAGCAGGCGATTGGGCTCAAACACTGAAGCTTTCTTT